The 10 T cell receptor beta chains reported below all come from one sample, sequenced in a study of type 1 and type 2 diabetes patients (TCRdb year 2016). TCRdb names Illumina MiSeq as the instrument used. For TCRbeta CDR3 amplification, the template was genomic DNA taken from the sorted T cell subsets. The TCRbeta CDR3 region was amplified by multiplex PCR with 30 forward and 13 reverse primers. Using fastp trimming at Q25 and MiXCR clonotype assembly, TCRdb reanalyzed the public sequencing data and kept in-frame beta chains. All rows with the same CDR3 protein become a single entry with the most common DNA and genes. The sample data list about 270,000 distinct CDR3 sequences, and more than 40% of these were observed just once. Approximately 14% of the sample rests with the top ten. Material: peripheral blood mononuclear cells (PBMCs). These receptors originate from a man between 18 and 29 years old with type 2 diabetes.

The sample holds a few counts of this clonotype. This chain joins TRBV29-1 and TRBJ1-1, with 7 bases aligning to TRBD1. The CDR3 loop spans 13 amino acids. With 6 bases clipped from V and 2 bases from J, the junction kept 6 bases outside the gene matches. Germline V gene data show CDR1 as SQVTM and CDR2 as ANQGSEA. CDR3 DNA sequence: TGCAGCGTCTACCGGGACAGCAACACTGAAGCTTTCTTT. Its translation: CSVYRDSNTEAFF.

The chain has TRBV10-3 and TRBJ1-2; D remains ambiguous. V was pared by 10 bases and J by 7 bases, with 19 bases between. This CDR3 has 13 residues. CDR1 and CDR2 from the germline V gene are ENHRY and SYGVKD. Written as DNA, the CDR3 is TGTGCCAGCAGCTCCGACGCGAGAAGTGGCTACACCTTC. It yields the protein CASSSDARSGYTF.

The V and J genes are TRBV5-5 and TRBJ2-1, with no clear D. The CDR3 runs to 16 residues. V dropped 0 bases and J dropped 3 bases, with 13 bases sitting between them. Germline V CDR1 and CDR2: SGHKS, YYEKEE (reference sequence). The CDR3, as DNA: TGTGCCAGCAGCTTGGTCGCCTCACCCGGCTACAATGAGCAGTTCTTC. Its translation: CASSLVASPGYNEQFF. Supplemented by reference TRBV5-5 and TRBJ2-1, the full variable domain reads DAGVTQSPTHLIKTRGQQVTLRCSPISGHKSVSWYQQVLGQGPQFIFQYYEKEERGRGNFPDRFSARQFPNYSSELNVNALLLGDSALYLCASSLVASPGYNEQFFGPGTRLTVL.

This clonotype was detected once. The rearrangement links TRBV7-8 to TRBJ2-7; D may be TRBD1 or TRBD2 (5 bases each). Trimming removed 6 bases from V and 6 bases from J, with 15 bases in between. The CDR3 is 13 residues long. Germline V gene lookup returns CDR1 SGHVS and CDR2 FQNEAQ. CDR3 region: CASSTGPTTEQYF. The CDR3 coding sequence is TGTGCCAGCAGTACGGGACCGACTACCGAGCAGTACTTC.

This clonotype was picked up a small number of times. The CDR3 is CASRPAGVVYEQYF. The CDR3 region has the DNA TGTGCCAGCAGGCCAGCGGGAGTGGTCTACGAGCAGTACTTC. This chain links TRBV3-1 with TRBJ2-7, with 8 bases aligning to TRBD2. J was trimmed by 3 bases and V by 6 bases; bases with no gene match: 7. The germline V gene encodes CDR1 LGHDT and CDR2 YNNKEL (reference sequence). CDR3 length: 14 amino acids.

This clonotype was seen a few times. The CDR3: CASRIAAIQETQYF. CDR3 nucleotide sequence: TGTGCCAGCAGGATTGCGGCCATCCAAGAGACCCAGTACTTC. The chain has TRBV6-5 and TRBJ2-5, with D hard to call. CDR3 size: 14 residues. Germline assignment: CDR1 MNHEY and CDR2 SVGAGI. V gave up 6 bases and J gave up 1 base, with 12 bases separating them.

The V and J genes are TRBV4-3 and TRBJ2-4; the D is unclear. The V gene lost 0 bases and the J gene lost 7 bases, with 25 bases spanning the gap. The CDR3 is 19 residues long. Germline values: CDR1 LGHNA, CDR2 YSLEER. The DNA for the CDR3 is TGCGCCAGCAGCCAAGATCCCGGACGATCTCCAGTTATAGGGAACATTCAGTACTTC. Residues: CASSQDPGRSPVIGNIQYF.

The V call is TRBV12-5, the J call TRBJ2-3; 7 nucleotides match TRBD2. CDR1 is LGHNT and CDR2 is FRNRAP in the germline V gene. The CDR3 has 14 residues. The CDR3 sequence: CASSAAGVSDTQYF. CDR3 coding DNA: TGTGCCAGCAGTGCGGCGGGAGTATCAGATACGCAGTATTTT.

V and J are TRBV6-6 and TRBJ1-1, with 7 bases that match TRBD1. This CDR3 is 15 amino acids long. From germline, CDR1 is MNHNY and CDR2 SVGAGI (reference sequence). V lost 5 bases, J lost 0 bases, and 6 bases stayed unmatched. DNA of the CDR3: TGTGCCAGCAGTGAACAGGGGACTATGAACACTGAAGCTTTCTTT. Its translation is CASSEQGTMNTEAFF.

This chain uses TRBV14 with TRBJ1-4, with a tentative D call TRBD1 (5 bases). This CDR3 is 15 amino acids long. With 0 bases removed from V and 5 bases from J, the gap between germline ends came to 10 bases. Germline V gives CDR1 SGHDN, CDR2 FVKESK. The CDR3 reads CASSQEGASNEKLFF. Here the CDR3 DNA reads TGTGCCAGCAGCCAAGAAGGGGCGTCGAATGAAAAACTGTTTTTT.